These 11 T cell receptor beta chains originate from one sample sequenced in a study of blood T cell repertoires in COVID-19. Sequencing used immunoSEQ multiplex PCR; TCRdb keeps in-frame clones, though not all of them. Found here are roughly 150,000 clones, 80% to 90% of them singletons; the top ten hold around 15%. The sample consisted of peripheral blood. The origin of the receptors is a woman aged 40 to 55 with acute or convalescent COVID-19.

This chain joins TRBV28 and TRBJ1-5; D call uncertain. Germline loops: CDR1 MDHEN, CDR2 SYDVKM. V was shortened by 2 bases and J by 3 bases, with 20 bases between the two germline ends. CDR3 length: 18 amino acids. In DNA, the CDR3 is TGTGCCAGCAGTTTACCTGTCCAGGCAGTCGTCCTCAATCAGCCCCAGCATTTT. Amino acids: CASSLPVQAVVLNQPQHF.

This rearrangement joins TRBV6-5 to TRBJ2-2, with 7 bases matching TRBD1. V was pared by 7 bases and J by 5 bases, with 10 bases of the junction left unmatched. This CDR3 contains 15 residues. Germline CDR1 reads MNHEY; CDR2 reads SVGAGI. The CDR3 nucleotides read TGTGCCAGCACAGGGACAGCATCGTGGACCGGGGAGCTGTTTTTT. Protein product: CASTGTASWTGELFF.

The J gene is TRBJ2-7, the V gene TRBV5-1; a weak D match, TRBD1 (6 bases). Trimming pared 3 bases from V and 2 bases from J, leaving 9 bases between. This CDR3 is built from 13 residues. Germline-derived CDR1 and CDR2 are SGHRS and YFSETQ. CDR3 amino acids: CASSSTGAYEQYF. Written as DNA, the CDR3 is TGCGCCAGCAGCTCGACAGGCGCCTACGAGCAGTACTTC.

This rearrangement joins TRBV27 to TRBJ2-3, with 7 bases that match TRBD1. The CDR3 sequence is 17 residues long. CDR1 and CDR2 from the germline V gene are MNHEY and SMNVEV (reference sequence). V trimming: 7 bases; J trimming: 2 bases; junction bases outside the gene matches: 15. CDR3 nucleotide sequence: TGTGCCAGCACTACCCACTCTTGGGACAGAGACACAGATACGCAGTATTTT. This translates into CASTTHSWDRDTDTQYF.

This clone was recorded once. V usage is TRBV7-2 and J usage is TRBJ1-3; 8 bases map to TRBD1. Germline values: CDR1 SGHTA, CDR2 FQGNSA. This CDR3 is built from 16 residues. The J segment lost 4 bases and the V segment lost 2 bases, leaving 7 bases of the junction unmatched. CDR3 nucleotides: TGTGCCAGCAGCTTAACAAGGACAGGGAGCGGAAACACCATATATTTT. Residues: CASSLTRTGSGNTIYF.

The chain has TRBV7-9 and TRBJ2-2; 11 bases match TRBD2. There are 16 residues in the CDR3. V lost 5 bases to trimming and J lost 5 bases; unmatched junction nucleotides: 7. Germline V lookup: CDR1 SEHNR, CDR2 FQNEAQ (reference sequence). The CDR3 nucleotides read TGTGCCAGCAGCGATAGCGGGGGGGCCCAAACCGGGGAGCTGTTTTTT. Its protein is CASSDSGGAQTGELFF. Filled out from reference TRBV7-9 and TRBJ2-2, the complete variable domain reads DTGVSQNPRHKITKRGQNVTFRCDPISEHNRLYWYRQTLGQGPEFLTYFQNEAQLEKSRLLSDRFSAERPKGSFSTLEIQRTEQGDSAMYLCASSDSGGAQTGELFFGEGSRLTVL.

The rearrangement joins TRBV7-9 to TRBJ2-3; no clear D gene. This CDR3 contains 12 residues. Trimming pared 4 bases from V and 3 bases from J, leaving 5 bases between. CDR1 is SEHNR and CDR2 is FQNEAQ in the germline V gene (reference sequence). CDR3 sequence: CASSSNTDTQYF. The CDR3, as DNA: TGTGCCAGCAGCTCCAATACAGATACGCAGTATTTT.

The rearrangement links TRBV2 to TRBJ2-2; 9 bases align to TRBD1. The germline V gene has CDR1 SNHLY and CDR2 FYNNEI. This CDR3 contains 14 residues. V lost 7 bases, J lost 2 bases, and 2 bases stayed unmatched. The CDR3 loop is CASTGQGNTGELFF. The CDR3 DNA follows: TGTGCCAGCACGGGACAGGGCAACACCGGGGAGCTGTTTTTT. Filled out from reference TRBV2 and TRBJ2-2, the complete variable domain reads EPEVTQTPSHQVTQMGQEVILRCVPISNHLYFYWYRQILGQKVEFLVSFYNNEISEKSEIFDDQFSVERPDGSNFTLKIRSTKLEDSAMYFCASTGQGNTGELFFGEGSRLTVL.

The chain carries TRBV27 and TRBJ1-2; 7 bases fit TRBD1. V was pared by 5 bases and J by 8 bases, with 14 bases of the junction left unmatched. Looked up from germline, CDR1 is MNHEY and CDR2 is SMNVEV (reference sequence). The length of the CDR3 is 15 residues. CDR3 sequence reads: CASSPRDSGRQGYTF. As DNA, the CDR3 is TGTGCCAGCAGTCCAAGGGACAGCGGACGGCAAGGCTACACCTTC.

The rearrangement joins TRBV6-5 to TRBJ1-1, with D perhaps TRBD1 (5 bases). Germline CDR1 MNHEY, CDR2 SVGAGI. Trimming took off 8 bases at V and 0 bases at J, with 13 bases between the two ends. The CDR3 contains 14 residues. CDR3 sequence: CASRPGGMNTEAFF. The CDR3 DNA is TGTGCCAGCCGGCCGGGGGGGATGAACACTGAAGCTTTCTTT.

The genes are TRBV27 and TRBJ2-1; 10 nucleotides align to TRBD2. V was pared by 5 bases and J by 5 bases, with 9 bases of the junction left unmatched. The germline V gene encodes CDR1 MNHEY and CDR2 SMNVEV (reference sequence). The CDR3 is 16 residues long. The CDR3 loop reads CASSALAGEAHNEQFF. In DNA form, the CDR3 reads TGTGCCAGCAGTGCCCTAGCGGGAGAGGCACACAATGAGCAGTTCTTC.